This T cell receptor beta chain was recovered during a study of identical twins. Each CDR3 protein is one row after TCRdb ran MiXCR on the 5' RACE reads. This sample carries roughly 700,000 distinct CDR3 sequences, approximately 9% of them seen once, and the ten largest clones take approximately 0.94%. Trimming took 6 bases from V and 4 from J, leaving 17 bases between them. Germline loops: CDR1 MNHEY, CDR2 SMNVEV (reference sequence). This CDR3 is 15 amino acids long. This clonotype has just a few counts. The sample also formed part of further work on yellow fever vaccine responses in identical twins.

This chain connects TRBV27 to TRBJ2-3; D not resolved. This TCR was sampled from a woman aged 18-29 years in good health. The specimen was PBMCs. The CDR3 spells CASSRLTVGPDTQYF. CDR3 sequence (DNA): TGTGCCAGCAGCCGATTAACCGTAGGACCAGATACGCAGTATTTT.